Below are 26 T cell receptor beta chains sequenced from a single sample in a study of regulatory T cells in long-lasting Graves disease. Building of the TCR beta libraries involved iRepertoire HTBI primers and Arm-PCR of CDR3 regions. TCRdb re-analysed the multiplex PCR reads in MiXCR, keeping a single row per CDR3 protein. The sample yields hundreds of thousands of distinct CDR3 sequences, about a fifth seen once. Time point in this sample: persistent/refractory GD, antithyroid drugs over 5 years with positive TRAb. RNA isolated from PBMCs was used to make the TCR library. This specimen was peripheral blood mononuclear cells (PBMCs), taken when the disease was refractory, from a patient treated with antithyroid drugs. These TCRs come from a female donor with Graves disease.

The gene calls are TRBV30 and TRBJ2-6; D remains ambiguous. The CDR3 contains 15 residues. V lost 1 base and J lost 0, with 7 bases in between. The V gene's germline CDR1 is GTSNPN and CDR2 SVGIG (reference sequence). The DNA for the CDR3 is TGTGCCTGGAGTGGGCAGGACTCTGGGGCCAACGTCCTGACTTTC. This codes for CAWSGQDSGANVLTF.

The CDR3 DNA sequence: TGCGCCAGCAGCGGACAGCCAACTAATGAAAAACTGTTTTTT. This sequence encodes CASSGQPTNEKLFF. This chain connects TRBV5-1 to TRBJ1-4; TRBD1 might be the D (6 bases). The ends were cut back, 4 bases at V and 0 bases at J, with 7 bases in the middle. This CDR3 is 14 amino acids long. Germline V gene data show CDR1 as SGHRS and CDR2 as YFSETQ.

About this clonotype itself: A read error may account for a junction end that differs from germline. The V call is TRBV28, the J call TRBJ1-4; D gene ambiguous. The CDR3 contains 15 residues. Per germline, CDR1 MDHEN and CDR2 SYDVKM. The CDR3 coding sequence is TGTGCCGGCAGCTTACAAACACCTCAAGATGAAAAACTGTTTTTT. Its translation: CAGSLQTPQDEKLFF.

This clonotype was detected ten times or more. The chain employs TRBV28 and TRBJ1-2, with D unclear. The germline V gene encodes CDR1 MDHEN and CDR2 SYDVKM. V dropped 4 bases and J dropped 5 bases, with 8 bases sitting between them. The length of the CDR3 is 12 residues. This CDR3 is CASSWMDYGYTF. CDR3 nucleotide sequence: TGTGCCAGCAGTTGGATGGATTATGGCTACACCTTC.

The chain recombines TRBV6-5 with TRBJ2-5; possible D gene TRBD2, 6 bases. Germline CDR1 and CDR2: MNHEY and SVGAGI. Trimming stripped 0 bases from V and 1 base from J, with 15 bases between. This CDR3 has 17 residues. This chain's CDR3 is CASSYSTGGARQETQYF. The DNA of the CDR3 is TGTGCCAGCAGTTACTCGACGGGCGGGGCCCGCCAAGAGACCCAGTACTTC.

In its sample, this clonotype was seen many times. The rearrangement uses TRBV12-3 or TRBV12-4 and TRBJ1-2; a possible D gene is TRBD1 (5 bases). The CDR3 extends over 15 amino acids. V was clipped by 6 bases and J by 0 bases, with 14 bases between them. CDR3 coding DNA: TGTGCCAGCAGCCCGGGACCCTCCCCTAACTATGGCTACACCTTC. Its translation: CASSPGPSPNYGYTF.

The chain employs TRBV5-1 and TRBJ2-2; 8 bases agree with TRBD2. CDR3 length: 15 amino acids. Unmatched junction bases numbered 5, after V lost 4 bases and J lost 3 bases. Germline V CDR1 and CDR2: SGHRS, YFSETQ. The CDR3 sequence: CASSDAGGHTGELFF. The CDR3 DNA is TGCGCCAGCAGCGACGCGGGAGGCCACACCGGGGAGCTGTTTTTT. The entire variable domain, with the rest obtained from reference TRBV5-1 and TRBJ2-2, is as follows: KAGVTQTPRYLIKTRGQQVTLSCSPISGHRSVSWYQQTPGQGLQFLFEYFSETQRNKGNFPGRFSGRQFSNSRSEMNVSTLELGDSALYLCASSDAGGHTGELFFGEGSRLTVL.

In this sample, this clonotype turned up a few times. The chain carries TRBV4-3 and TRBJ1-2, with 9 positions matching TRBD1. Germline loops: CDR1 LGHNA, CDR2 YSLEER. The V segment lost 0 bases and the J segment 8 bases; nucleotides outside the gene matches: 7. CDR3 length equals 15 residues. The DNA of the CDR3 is TGCGCCAGCAGCCAAGATGGGACAGGGCGTGAAGGCTACACCTTC. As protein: CASSQDGTGREGYTF.

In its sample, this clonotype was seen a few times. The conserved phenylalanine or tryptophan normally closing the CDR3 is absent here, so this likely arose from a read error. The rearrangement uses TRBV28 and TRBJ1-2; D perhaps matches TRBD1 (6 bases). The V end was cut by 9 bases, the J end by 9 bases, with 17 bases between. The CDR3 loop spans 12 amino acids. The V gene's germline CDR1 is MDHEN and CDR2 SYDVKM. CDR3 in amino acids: CASLDRTKSYTL. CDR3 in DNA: TGTGCCAGTCTTGACAGGACTAAGAGCTACACCCTC.

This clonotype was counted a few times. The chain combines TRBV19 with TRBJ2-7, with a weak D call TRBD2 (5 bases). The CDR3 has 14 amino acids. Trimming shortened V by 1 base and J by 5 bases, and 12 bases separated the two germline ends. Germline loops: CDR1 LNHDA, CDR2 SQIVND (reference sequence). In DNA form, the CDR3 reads TGTGCCAGTAGTATAGTCCGGAGGATCCACGAGCAGTACTTC. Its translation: CASSIVRRIHEQYF.

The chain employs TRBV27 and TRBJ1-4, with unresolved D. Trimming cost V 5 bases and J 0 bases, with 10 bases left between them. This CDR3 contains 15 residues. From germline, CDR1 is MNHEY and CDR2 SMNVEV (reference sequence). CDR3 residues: CASSLRQATNEKLFF. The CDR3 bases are TGTGCCAGCAGTCTTCGACAAGCAACTAATGAAAAACTGTTTTTT.

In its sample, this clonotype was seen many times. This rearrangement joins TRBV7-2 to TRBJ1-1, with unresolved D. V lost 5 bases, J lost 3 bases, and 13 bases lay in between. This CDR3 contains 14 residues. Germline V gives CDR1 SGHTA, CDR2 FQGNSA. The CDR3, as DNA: TGTGCCAGCAGCCATTACCGAGTTGACACTGAAGCTTTCTTT. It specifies CASSHYRVDTEAFF. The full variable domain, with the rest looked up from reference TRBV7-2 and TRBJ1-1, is GAGVSQSPSNKVTEKGKDVELRCDPISGHTALYWYRQSLGQGLEFLIYFQGNSAPDKSGLPSDRFSAERTGGSVSTLTIQRTQQEDSAVYLCASSHYRVDTEAFFGQGTRLTVV.

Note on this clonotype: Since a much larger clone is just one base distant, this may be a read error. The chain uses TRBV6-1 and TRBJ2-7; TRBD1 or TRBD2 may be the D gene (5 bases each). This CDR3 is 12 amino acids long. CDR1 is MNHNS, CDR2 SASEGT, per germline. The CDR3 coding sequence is TGTGCCAGCAGTCATGGGTTGGGGGAGCGGTACTTC. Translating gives CASSHGLGERYF.

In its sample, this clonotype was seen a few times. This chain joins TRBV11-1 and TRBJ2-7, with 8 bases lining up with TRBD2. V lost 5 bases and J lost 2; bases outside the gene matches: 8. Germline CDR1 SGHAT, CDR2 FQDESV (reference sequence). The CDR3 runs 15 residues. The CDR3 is CASSPGLGITYEQYF. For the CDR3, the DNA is TGTGCCAGCAGCCCGGGACTAGGGATTACCTACGAGCAGTACTTC.

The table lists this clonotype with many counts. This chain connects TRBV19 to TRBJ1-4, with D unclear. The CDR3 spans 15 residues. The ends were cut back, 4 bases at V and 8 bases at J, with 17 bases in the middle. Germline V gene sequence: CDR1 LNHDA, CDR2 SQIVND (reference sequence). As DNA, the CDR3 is TGTGCCAGTAGTACCGCATCCGGACTGGCGGAAAAACTGTTTTTT. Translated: CASSTASGLAEKLFF. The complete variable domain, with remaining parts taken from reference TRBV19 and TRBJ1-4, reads DGGITQSPKYLFRKEGQNVTLSCEQNLNHDAMYWYRQDPGQGLRLIYYSQIVNDFQKGDIAEGYSVSREKKESFPLTVTSAQKNPTAFYLCASSTASGLAEKLFFGSGTQLSVL.

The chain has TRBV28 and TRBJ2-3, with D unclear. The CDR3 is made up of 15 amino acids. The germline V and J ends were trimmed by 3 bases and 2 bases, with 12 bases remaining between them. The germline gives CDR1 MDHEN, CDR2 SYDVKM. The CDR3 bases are TGTGCCAGCAGTTTTCGGAACGACCACACAGATACGCAGTATTTT. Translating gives CASSFRNDHTDTQYF.

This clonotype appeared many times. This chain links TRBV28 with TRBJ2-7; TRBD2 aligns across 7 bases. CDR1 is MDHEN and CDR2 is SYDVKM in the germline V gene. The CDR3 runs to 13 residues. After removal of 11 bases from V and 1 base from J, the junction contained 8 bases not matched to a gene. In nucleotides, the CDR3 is TGTGCCTCAAACCGGGACTATTCCTACGAGCAGTACTTC. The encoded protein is CASNRDYSYEQYF.

Here the CDR3 DNA reads TGCGCCAGCAGCCCTTACTCCGGGACTTATAATTCACCCCTCCACTTT. It encodes CASSPYSGTYNSPLHF. The chain employs TRBV4-1 and TRBJ1-6; D is possibly TRBD1 (5 bases). V was clipped by 4 bases and J by 4 bases, with 14 bases between them. Germline CDR1 MGHRA, CDR2 YSYEKL. The CDR3 covers 16 residues.

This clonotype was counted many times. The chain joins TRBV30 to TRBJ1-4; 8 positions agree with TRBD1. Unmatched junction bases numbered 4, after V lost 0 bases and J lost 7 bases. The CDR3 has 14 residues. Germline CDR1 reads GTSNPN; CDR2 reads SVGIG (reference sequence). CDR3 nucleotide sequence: TGTGCCTGGAGTGTGGACAGGGCGGGTGAAAAACTGTTTTTT. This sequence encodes CAWSVDRAGEKLFF.

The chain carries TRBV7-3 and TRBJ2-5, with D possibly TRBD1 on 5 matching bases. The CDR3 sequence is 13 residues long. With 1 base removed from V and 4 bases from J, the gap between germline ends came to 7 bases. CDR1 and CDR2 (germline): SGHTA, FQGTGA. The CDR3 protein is CASSLNQGETQYF. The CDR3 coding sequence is TGTGCCAGCAGCTTAAATCAGGGAGAGACCCAGTACTTC.

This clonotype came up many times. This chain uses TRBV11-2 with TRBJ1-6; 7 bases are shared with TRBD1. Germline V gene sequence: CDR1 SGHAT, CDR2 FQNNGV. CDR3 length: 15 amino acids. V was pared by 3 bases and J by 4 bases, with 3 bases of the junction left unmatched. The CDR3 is CASSFLGQYNSPLHF. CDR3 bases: TGTGCCAGCAGCTTCCTGGGACAGTATAATTCACCCCTCCACTTT. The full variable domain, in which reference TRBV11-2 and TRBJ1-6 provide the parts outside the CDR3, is EAGVAQSPRYKIIEKRQSVAFWCNPISGHATLYWYQQILGQGPKLLIQFQNNGVVDDSQLPKDRFSAERLKGVDSTLKIQPAKLEDSAVYLCASSFLGQYNSPLHFGNGTRLTVT.

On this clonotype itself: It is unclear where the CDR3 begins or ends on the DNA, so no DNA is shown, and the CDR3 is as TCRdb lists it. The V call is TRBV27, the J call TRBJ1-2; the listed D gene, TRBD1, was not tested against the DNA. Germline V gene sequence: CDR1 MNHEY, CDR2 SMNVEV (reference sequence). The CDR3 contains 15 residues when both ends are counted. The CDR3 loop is CASSYVGQGSYGCTF.

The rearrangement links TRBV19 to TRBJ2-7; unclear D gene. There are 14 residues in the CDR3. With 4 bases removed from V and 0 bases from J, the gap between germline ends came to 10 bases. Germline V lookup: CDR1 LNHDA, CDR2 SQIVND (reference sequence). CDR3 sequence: CASSSMALSYEQYF. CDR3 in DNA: TGTGCCAGTAGTAGTATGGCCCTCTCCTACGAGCAGTACTTC.

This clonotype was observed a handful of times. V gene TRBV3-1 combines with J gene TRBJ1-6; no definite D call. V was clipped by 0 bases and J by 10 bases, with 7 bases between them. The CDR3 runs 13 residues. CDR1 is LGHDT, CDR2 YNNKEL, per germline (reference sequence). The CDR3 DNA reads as TGTGCCAGCAGCCAAGAACGAGGGTCACCCCTCCACTTT. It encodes CASSQERGSPLHF.

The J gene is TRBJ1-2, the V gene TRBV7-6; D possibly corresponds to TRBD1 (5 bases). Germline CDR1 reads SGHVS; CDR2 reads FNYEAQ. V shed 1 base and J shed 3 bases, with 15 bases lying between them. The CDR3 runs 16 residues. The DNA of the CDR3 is TGTGCCAGCAGCTTAGTTCCGGGGGGGGGACACTATGGCTACACCTTC. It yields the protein CASSLVPGGGHYGYTF.

The DNA for the CDR3 is TGTGCCACCAGTGATCCGGACATGGGGGAGACCCAGTACTTC. Protein: CATSDPDMGETQYF. The chain has TRBV24-1 and TRBJ2-5; D might be TRBD1 (5 bases). The CDR3 contains 14 residues. Trimming pared 3 bases from V and 5 bases from J, leaving 12 bases between. Germline V gives CDR1 KGHDR, CDR2 SFDVKD.